This T cell receptor beta chain was recorded in a study of blood T cell repertoires in COVID-19. This clone was detected once. The CDR3 runs 14 residues. The ends lost 6 bases at V and 3 bases at J; junction bases unmatched: 5. Germline assignment: CDR1 SNHLY and CDR2 FYNNEI. The assay was immunoSEQ multiplex PCR, and TCRdb's table has in-frame clones only and misses some. The data show 200,000 to 250,000 clones, approximately 90% seen once. The sequence was obtained from a man aged 30 to 39 with COVID-19, enrolled during active disease. This chain uses TRBV2 with TRBJ2-7; 10 positions match TRBD1. The material sequenced was peripheral blood. CDR3 protein: CASSPDRGLYEQYF. The CDR3 nucleotides are TGTGCCAGCAGCCCCGACAGGGGGCTCTACGAGCAGTACTTC.